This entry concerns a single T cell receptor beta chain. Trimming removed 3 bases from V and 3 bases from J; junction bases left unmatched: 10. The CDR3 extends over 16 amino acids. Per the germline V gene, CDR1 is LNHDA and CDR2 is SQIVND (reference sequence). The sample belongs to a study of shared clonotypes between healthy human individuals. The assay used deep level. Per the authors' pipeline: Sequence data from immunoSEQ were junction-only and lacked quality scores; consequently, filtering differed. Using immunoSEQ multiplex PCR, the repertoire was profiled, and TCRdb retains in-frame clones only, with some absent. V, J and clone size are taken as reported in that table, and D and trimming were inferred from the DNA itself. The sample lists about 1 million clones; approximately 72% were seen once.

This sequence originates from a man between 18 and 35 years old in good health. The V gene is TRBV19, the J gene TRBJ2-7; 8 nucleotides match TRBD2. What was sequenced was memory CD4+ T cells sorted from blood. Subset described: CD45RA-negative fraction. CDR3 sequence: CASSISRGGGSYEQYF. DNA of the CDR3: TGTGCCAGTAGTATCTCCCGGGGGGGCGGGAGCTACGAGCAGTACTTC.